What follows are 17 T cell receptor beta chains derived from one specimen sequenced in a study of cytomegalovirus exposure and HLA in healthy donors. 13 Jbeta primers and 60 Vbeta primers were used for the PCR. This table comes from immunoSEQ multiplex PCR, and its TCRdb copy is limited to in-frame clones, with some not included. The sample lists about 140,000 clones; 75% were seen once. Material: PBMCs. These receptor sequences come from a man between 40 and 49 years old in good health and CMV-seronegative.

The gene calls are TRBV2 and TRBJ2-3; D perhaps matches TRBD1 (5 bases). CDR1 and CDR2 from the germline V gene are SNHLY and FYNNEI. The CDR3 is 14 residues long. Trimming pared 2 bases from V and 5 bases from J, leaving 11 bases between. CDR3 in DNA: TGTGCCAGCAGTGAACAGGGAAGGGGAGATACGCAGTATTTT. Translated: CASSEQGRGDTQYF.

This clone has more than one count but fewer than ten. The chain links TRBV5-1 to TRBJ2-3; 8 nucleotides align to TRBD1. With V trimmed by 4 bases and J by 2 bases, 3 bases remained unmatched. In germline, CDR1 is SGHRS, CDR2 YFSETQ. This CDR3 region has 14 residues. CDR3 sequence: CASSRDRNTDTQYF. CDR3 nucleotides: TGCGCCAGCAGCCGGGACAGGAACACAGATACGCAGTATTTT.

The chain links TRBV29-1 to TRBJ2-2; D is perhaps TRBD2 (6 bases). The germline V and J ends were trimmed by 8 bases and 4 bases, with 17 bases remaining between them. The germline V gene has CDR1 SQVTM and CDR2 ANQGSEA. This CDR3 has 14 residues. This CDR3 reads CSSTGGTSTGELFF. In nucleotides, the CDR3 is TGCAGCTCCACCGGGGGAACCAGCACCGGGGAGCTGTTTTTT.

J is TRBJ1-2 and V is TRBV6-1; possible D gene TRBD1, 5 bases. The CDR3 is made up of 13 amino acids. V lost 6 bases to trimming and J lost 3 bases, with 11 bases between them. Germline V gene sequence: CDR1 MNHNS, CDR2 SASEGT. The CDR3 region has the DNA TGTGCCAGCAGGCCCCAGGGCGACTATGGCTACACCTTC. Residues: CASRPQGDYGYTF.

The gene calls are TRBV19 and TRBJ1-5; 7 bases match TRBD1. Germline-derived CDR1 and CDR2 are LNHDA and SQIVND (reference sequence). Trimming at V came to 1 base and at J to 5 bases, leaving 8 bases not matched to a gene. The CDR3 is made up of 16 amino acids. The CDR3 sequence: CASSIAAGGTYQPQHF. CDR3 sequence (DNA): TGTGCCAGTAGTATAGCGGCAGGGGGGACCTATCAGCCCCAGCATTTT.

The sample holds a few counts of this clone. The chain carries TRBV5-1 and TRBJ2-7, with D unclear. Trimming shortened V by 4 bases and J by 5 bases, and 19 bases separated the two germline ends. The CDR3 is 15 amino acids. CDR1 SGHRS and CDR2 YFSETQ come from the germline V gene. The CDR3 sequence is CASSPASALVHEQYF. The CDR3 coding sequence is TGCGCCAGCAGCCCAGCGAGCGCACTTGTCCACGAGCAGTACTTC.

CDR3 region: CASRRRLGREQYF. In DNA, the CDR3 is TGTGCCAGCAGACGAAGACTAGGGCGCGAGCAGTACTTC. The chain joins TRBV6-5 to TRBJ2-7; perhaps TRBD2 as D (6 bases). The germline CDR1 and CDR2 sequences are MNHEY and SVGAGI. This CDR3 comprises 13 residues. The ends were cut back, 6 bases at V and 6 bases at J, with 15 bases in the middle.

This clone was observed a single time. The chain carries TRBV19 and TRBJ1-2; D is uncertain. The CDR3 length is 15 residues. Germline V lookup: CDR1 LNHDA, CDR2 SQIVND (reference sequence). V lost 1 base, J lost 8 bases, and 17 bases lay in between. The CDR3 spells CASSIGPDSRGGYTF. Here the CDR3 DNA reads TGTGCCAGTAGTATAGGACCCGACTCCCGTGGCGGCTACACCTTC.

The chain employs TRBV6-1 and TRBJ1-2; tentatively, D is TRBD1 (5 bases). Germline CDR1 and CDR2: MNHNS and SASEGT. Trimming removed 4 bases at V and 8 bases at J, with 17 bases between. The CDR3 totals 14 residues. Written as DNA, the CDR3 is TGTGCCAGCAGTGCCACCCTGACAGTTGAAGGCTACACCTTC. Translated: CASSATLTVEGYTF.

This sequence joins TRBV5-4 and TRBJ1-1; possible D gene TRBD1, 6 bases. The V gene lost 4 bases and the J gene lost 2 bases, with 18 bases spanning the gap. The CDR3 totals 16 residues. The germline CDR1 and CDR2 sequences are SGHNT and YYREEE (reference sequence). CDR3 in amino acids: CASSLAQGFSNTEAFF. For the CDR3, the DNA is TGTGCCAGCAGCCTGGCCCAGGGGTTTTCTAACACTGAAGCTTTCTTT.

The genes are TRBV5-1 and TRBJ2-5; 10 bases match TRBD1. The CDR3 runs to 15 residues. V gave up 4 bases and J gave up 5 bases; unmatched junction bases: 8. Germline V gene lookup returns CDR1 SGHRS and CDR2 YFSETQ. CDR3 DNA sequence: TGCGCCAGCAGCCCACGGGACAGGGGAAAGGAGACCCAGTACTTC. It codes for CASSPRDRGKETQYF.

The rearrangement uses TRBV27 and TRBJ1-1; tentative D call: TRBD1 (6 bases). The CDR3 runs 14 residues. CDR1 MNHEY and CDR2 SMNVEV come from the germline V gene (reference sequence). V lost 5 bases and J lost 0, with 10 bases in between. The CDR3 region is CASSRDRLNTEAFF. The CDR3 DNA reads TGTGCCAGCAGTCGAGACAGGTTGAACACTGAAGCTTTCTTT.

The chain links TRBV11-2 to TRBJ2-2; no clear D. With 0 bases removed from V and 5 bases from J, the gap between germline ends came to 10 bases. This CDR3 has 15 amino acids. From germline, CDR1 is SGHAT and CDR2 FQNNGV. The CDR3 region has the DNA TGTGCCAGCAGCTTAGATCGCGGTGTTACCGGGGAGCTGTTTTTT. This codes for CASSLDRGVTGELFF.

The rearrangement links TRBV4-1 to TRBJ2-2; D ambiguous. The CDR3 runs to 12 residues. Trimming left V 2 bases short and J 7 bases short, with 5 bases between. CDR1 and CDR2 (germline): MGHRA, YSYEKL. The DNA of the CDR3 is TGCGCCAGCAGCCAATCTTTCGGGGAGCTGTTTTTT. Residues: CASSQSFGELFF.

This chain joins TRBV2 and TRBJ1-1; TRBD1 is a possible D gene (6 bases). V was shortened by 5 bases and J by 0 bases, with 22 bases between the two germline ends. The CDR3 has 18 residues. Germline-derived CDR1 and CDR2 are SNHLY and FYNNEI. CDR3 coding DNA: TGTGCCAGCAGTTCAACGGGGGGCAGCAAGTTAATGAACACTGAAGCTTTCTTT. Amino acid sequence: CASSSTGGSKLMNTEAFF.

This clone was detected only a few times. The CDR3 sequence is CASSSRLAAYNEQFF. The CDR3 coding sequence is TGTGCCAGCAGCTCACGACTAGCGGCTTACAATGAGCAGTTCTTC. The chain has TRBV7-9 and TRBJ2-1; TRBD2 matches at 9 bases. The CDR3 sequence is 15 residues long. V was clipped by 4 bases and J by 4 bases; unmatched bases: 5. The V gene's germline CDR1 is SEHNR and CDR2 FQNEAQ (reference sequence).

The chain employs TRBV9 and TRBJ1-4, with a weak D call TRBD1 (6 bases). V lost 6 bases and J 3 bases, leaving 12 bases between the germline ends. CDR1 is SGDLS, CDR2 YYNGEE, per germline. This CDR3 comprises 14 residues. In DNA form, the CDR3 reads TGTGCCAGCAACCAACAGGGAGCTAATGAAAAACTGTTTTTT. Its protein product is CASNQQGANEKLFF.